These T cell receptor beta chains were read from a single sample in a study of cytomegalovirus exposure and HLA in healthy donors. Clones were read by immunoSEQ multiplex PCR, and TCRdb kept only the in-frame ones, dropping some. The sample includes around 150,000 clones, 75% to 90% of them seen just once. The sequenced sample was PBMCs. The receptors come from a man aged 25 to 40 in good health and CMV-seronegative. Each CDR3 is given with its conserved first and last residue. Fields, in order: D gene, clone size, CDR3 length, J gene, V gene, CDR3 protein, CDR3 DNA. The D gene is left open where the match is weak. Where a row states a size, it is once, few, many or the class of an expanded clone; other rows omit it.

d_gene: TRBD1
abundance: .
len: 18
j_gene: TRBJ1-1
v_gene: TRBV4-3
CDR3aa: CASSQDSIGGTGRQEAFF
CDR3nt: TGCGCCAGCAGCCAAGATTCTATCGGGGGGACAGGGAGGCAGGAGGCTTTCTTT

d_gene: .
abundance: .
len: 13
j_gene: TRBJ1-3
v_gene: TRBV6-5
CDR3aa: CASGEDRGNTIYF
CDR3nt: TGTGCCAGCGGGGAAGACAGGGGAAACACCATATATTTT

d_gene: .
abundance: once
len: 14
j_gene: TRBJ1-1
v_gene: TRBV7-9
CDR3aa: CASSLEPWATEAFF
CDR3nt: TGTGCCAGCAGCTTAGAGCCCTGGGCCACTGAAGCTTTCTTT

d_gene: .
abundance: .
len: 15
j_gene: TRBJ1-3
v_gene: TRBV4-3
CDR3aa: CASSQAVAHKNTIYF
CDR3nt: TGCGCCAGCAGCCAAGCCGTGGCTCACAAAAACACCATATATTTT

d_gene: .
abundance: .
len: 15
j_gene: TRBJ1-5
v_gene: TRBV6-1
CDR3aa: CASRGTHYSNQPQHF
CDR3nt: TGTGCCAGCAGGGGGACACACTATAGCAATCAGCCCCAGCATTTT

d_gene: .
abundance: .
len: 13
j_gene: TRBJ2-7
v_gene: TRBV19
CDR3aa: CASSIILGDEQYF
CDR3nt: TGTGCCAGTAGTATAATACTAGGTGACGAGCAGTACTTC

d_gene: TRBD1
abundance: .
len: 14
j_gene: TRBJ1-6
v_gene: TRBV19
CDR3aa: CASSSTGGNSPLHF
CDR3nt: TGTGCCAGTAGTTCAACAGGGGGGAATTCACCCCTCCACTTT

d_gene: .
abundance: .
len: 16
j_gene: TRBJ1-5
v_gene: TRBV6-1
CDR3aa: CASSEIRKGRNQPQHF
CDR3nt: TGTGCCAGCAGTGAAATTAGAAAGGGGCGGAATCAGCCCCAGCATTTT

d_gene: .
abundance: once
len: 13
j_gene: TRBJ2-7
v_gene: TRBV7-9
CDR3aa: CASSLGTADEQYF
CDR3nt: TGTGCCAGCAGCTTAGGGACAGCTGACGAGCAGTACTTC

d_gene: .
abundance: .
len: 15
j_gene: TRBJ1-2
v_gene: TRBV9
CDR3aa: CASSVLGLPNYGYTF
CDR3nt: TGTGCCAGCAGCGTACTAGGCCTTCCTAACTATGGCTACACCTTC

d_gene: TRBD1
abundance: .
len: 15
j_gene: TRBJ2-2
v_gene: TRBV5-4
CDR3aa: CASHRDRPNTGELFF
CDR3nt: TGTGCCAGCCACAGGGACAGACCGAACACCGGGGAGCTGTTTTTT

d_gene: .
abundance: .
len: 16
j_gene: TRBJ1-1
v_gene: TRBV18
CDR3aa: CASSPNGYRDLTEAFF
CDR3nt: TGTGCCAGCTCACCCAACGGATACAGGGATCTCACTGAAGCTTTCTTT

d_gene: TRBD1
abundance: .
len: 12
j_gene: TRBJ2-1
v_gene: TRBV10-1
CDR3aa: CASSADREKEFF
CDR3nt: TGCGCCAGCAGTGCTGACAGGGAGAAGGAGTTCTTC

d_gene: TRBD2
abundance: .
len: 16
j_gene: TRBJ2-3
v_gene: TRBV4-3
CDR3aa: CASSQELRGGTDTQYF
CDR3nt: TGCGCCAGCAGCCAAGAACTACGGGGGGGCACAGATACGCAGTATTTT

d_gene: .
abundance: .
len: 15
j_gene: TRBJ2-3
v_gene: TRBV28
CDR3aa: CASSFTASSTDTQYF
CDR3nt: TGTGCCAGCAGTTTCACAGCTTCTAGCACAGATACGCAGTATTTT

d_gene: .
abundance: .
len: 15
j_gene: TRBJ1-1
v_gene: TRBV11-2
CDR3aa: CASSLAWTAKGEAFF
CDR3nt: TGTGCCAGCAGCTTAGCCTGGACAGCTAAGGGTGAAGCTTTCTTT

d_gene: .
abundance: once
len: 14
j_gene: TRBJ2-7
v_gene: TRBV5-6
CDR3aa: CASSFSAGGYEQYF
CDR3nt: TGTGCCAGCAGCTTTTCGGCCGGGGGATACGAGCAGTACTTC

d_gene: .
abundance: .
len: 16
j_gene: TRBJ2-7
v_gene: TRBV4-1
CDR3aa: CASSLLGGPSSYEQYF
CDR3nt: TGCGCCAGCAGCCTCCTGGGGGGACCCAGCTCCTACGAGCAGTACTTC

d_gene: .
abundance: .
len: 14
j_gene: TRBJ2-3
v_gene: TRBV5-4
CDR3aa: CASSLTGSTDTQYF
CDR3nt: TGTGCCAGCAGCTTGACGGGAAGCACAGATACGCAGTATTTT

d_gene: TRBD2
abundance: .
len: 15
j_gene: TRBJ2-7
v_gene: TRBV6-1
CDR3aa: CASSAPSGHSYEQYF
CDR3nt: TGTGCCAGCAGTGCCCCTAGCGGTCATTCCTACGAGCAGTACTTC

d_gene: .
abundance: .
len: 15
j_gene: TRBJ1-5
v_gene: TRBV30
CDR3aa: CAWRGGTGGNQPQHF
CDR3nt: TGTGCCTGGAGGGGGGGAACGGGGGGCAATCAGCCCCAGCATTTT

d_gene: TRBD1
abundance: .
len: 13
j_gene: TRBJ2-7
v_gene: TRBV5-6
CDR3aa: CAGSGTGTYEQYF
CDR3nt: TGTGCCGGATCCGGGACAGGGACTTACGAGCAGTACTTC

d_gene: .
abundance: few
len: 11
j_gene: TRBJ2-7
v_gene: TRBV7-9
CDR3aa: CASSPGYEQYF
CDR3nt: TGTGCCAGCAGCCCAGGCTACGAGCAGTACTTC

d_gene: TRBD1
abundance: .
len: 14
j_gene: TRBJ1-1
v_gene: TRBV5-6
CDR3aa: CASSWDRGRTEAFF
CDR3nt: TGTGCCAGCAGCTGGGACAGGGGGAGGACTGAAGCTTTCTTT

d_gene: .
abundance: once
len: 14
j_gene: TRBJ2-7
v_gene: TRBV7-3
CDR3aa: CASSLLAGTYEQYF
CDR3nt: TGTGCCAGCAGCTTATTGGCAGGCACCTACGAGCAGTACTTC

d_gene: .
abundance: .
len: 14
j_gene: TRBJ2-5
v_gene: TRBV7-3
CDR3aa: CASSPAGVRETQYF
CDR3nt: TGTGCCAGCAGCCCAGCAGGCGTCCGGGAGACCCAGTACTTC

d_gene: TRBD1
abundance: .
len: 17
j_gene: TRBJ1-5
v_gene: TRBV30
CDR3aa: CAWSPRTGTVKNQPQHF
CDR3nt: TGTGCCTGGAGTCCCCGCACCGGGACAGTAAAAAATCAGCCCCAGCATTTT